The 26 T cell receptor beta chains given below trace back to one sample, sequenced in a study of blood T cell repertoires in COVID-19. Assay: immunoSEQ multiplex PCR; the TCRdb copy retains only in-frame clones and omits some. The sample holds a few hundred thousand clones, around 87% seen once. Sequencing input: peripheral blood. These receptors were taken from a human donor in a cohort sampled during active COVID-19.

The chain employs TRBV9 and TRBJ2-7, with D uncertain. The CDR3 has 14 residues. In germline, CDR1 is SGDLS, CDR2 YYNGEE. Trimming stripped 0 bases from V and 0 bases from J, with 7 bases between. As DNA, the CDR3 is TGTGCCAGCAGCGTAGTCCACAGCTCCTACGAGCAGTACTTC. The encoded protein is CASSVVHSSYEQYF.

The CDR3 DNA sequence: TGTGCCAGCAGACCCCCCGGCATAGCGGGGCAGTATTTT. Protein: CASRPPGIAGQYF. The chain couples TRBV6-5 to TRBJ2-3; 7 bases are a match to TRBD2. This CDR3 comprises 13 residues. The V gene end was trimmed by 6 bases and the J gene end by 11 bases; junction bases not matched to a gene: 11. Germline-derived CDR1 and CDR2 are MNHEY and SVGAGI.

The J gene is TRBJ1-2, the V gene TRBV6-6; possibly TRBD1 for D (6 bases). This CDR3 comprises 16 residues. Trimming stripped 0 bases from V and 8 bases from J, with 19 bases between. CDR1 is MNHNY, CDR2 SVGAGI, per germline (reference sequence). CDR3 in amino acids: CASSYSGQGGYRGYTF. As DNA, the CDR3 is TGTGCCAGCAGTTACTCGGGACAAGGCGGCTACCGCGGCTACACCTTC.

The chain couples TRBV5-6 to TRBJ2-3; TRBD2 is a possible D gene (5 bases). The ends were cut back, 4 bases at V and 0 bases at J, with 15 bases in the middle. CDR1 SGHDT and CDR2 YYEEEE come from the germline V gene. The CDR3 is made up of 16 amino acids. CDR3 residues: CASSLLGITSTDTQYF. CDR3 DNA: TGTGCCAGCAGCCTACTCGGGATTACTAGCACAGATACGCAGTATTTT.

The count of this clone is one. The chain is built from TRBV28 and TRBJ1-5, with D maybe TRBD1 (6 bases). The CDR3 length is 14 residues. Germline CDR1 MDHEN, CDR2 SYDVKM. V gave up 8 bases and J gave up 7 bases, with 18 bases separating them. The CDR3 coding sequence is TGTGCCAGCCACTATGGGGCAGGGGAACAGCCCCAGCATTTT. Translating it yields CASHYGAGEQPQHF.

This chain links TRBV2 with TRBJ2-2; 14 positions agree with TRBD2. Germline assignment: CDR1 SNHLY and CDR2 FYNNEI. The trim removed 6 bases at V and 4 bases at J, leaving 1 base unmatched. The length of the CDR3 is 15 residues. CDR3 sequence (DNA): TGTGCCAGCAGAGGGACTAGCGGGAGCACCGGGGAGCTGTTTTTT. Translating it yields CASRGTSGSTGELFF.

The CDR3 loop is CASSPGLAGVGNEQFF. CDR3 DNA: TGTGCCAGCAGCCCGGGACTAGCGGGAGTAGGGAATGAGCAGTTCTTC. J is TRBJ2-1 and V is TRBV7-9; 14 bases are a match to TRBD2. V lost 5 bases and J lost 7; bases outside the gene matches: 7. Germline V gene sequence: CDR1 SEHNR, CDR2 FQNEAQ (reference sequence). CDR3 length equals 16 residues. Full variable domain (missing parts from reference TRBV7-9 and TRBJ2-1): DTGVSQNPRHKITKRGQNVTFRCDPISEHNRLYWYRQTLGQGPEFLTYFQNEAQLEKSRLLSDRFSAERPKGSFSTLEIQRTEQGDSAMYLCASSPGLAGVGNEQFFGPGTRLTVL.

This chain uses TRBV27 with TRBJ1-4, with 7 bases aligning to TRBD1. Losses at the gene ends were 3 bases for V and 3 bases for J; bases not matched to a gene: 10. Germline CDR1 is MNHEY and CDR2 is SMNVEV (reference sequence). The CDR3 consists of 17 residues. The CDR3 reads CASSFSPTGDSNEKLFF. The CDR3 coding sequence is TGTGCCAGCAGTTTTTCCCCAACAGGGGACTCTAATGAAAAACTGTTTTTT.

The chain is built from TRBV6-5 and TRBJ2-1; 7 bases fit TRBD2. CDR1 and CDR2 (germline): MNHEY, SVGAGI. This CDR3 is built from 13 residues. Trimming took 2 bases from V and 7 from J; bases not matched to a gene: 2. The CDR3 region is CASSYGEGNEQFF. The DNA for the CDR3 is TGTGCCAGCAGTTACGGGGAGGGTAATGAGCAGTTCTTC.

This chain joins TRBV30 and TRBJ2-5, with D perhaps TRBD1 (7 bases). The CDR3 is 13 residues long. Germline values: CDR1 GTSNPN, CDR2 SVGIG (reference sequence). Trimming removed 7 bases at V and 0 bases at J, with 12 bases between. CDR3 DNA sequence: TGTGCCTCCTCAGGGGGGTACCAAGAGACCCAGTACTTC. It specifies CASSGGYQETQYF.

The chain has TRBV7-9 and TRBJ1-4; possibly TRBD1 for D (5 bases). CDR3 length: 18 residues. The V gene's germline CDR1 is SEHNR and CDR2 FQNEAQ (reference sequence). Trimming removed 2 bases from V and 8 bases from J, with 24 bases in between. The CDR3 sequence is CASSLIKAGILGKEKLFF. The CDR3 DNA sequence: TGTGCCAGCAGCTTAATAAAGGCAGGGATCCTGGGAAAGGAAAAACTGTTTTTT. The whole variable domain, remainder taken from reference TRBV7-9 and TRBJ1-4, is DTGVSQNPRHKITKRGQNVTFRCDPISEHNRLYWYRQTLGQGPEFLTYFQNEAQLEKSRLLSDRFSAERPKGSFSTLEIQRTEQGDSAMYLCASSLIKAGILGKEKLFFGSGTQLSVL.

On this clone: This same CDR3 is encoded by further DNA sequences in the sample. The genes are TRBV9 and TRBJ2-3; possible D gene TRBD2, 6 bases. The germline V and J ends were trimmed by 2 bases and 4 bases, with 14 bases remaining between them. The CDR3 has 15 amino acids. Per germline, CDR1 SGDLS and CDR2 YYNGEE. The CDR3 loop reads CASSVAGTSADTQYF. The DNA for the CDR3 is TGTGCCAGCAGCGTCGCCGGGACTTCGGCAGATACGCAGTATTTT.

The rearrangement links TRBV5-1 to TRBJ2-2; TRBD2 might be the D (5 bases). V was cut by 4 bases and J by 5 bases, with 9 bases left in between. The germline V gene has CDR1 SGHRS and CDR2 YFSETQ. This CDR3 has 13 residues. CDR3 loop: CASSVRVTGELFF. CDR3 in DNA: TGCGCCAGCAGCGTGAGGGTTACCGGGGAGCTGTTTTTT.

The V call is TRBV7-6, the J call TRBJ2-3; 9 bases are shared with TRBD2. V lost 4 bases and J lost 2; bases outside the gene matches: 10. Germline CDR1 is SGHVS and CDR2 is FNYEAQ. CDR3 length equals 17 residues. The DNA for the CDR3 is TGTGCCAGCAGCTCTGATAGCGGGGGCGACCCCACAGATACGCAGTATTTT. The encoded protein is CASSSDSGGDPTDTQYF.

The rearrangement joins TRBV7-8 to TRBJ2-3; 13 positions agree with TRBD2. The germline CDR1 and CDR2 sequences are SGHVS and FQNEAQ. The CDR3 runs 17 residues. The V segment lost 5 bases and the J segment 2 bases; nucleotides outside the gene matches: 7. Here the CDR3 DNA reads TGTGCCAGCAGCCCAGGGACTAGCGGGGTGAACACAGATACGCAGTATTTT. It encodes CASSPGTSGVNTDTQYF.

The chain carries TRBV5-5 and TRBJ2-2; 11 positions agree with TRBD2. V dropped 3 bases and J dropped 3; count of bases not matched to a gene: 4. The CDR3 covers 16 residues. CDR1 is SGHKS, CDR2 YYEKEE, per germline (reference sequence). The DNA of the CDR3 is TGTGCCAGCAGCTGGCTAGCGGGGGGTTACACCGGGGAGCTGTTTTTT. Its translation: CASSWLAGGYTGELFF.

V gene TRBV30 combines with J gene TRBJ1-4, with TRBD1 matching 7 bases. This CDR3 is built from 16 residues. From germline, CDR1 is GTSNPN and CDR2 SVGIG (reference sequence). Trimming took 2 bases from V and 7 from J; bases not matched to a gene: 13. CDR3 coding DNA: TGTGCCTGGAGTAAGGGGGCGACACACCTGGGTGAAAAACTGTTTTTT. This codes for CAWSKGATHLGEKLFF.

The DNA of the CDR3 is TGCAGCGTGGGAAGACTAGCGGGAGAAAAGGATGAGCAGTTCTTC. Its translation: CSVGRLAGEKDEQFF. The V and J genes are TRBV29-1 and TRBJ2-1, with 12 bases identical to TRBD2. Trimming at V came to 6 bases and at J to 8 bases, leaving 11 bases not matched to a gene. The CDR3 length is 15 residues. Germline lookup yields CDR1 SQVTM and CDR2 ANQGSEA.

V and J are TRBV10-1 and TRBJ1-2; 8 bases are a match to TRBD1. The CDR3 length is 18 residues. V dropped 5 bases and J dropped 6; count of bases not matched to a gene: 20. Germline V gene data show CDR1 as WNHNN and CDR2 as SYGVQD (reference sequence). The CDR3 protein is CASSLAQPGGGKVDGYTF. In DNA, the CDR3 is TGCGCCAGCAGTTTGGCTCAACCAGGGGGCGGTAAGGTGGATGGCTACACCTTC.

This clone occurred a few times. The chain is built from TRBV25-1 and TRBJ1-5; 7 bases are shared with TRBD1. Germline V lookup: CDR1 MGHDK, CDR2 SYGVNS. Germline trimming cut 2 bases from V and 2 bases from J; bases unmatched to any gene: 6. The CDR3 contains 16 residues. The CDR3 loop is CASSEPGTAGNQPQHF. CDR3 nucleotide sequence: TGTGCCAGCAGTGAACCTGGGACAGCCGGCAATCAGCCCCAGCATTTT. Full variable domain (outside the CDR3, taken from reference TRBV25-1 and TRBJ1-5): EADIYQTPRYLVIGTGKKITLECSQTMGHDKMYWYQQDPGMELHLIHYSYGVNSTEKGDLSSESTVSRIRTEHFPLTLESARPSHTSQYLCASSEPGTAGNQPQHFGDGTRLSIL.

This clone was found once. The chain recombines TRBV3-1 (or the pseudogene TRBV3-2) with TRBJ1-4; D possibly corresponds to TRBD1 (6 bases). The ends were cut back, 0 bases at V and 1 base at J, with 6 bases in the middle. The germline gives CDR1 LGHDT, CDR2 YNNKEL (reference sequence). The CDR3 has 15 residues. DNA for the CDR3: TGTGCCAGCAGCCAAGAAGGGGGAACTAATGAAAAACTGTTTTTT. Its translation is CASSQEGGTNEKLFF.

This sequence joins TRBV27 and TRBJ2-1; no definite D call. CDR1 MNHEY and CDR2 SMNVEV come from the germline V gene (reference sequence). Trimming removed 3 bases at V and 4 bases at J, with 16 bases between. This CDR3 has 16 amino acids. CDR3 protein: CASSFMSSWAYNEQFF. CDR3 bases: TGTGCCAGCAGTTTTATGTCCTCCTGGGCGTACAATGAGCAGTTCTTC.

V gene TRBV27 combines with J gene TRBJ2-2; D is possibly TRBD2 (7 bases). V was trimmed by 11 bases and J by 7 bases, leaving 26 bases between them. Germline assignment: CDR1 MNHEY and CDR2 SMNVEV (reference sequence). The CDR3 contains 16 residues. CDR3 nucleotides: TGTGCCCCGCCCCCTAGGGGGGGGCGAGGTGGCGGGGAGCTGTTTTTT. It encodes CAPPPRGGRGGGELFF.

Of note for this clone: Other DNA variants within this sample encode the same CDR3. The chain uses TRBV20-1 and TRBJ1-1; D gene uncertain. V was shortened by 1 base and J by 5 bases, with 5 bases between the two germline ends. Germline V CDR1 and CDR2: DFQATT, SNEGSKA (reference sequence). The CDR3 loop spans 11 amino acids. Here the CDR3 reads CSARGRTEAFF. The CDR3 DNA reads TGCAGTGCTAGAGGGAGGACTGAAGCTTTCTTT.

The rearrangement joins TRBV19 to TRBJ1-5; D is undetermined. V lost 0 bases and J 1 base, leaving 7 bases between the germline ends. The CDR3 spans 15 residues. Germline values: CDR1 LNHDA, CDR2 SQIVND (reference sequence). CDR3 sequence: CASSIDHLSNQPQHF. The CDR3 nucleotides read TGTGCCAGTAGTATAGACCACCTAAGCAATCAGCCCCAGCATTTT.

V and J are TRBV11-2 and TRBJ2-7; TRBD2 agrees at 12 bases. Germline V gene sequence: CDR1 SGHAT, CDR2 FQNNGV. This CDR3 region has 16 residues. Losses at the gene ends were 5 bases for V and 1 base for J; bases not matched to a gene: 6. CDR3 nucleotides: TGTGCCAGCAGCCCTCCCGGACTAGCGGGGTCCTACGAGCAGTACTTC. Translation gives CASSPPGLAGSYEQYF.